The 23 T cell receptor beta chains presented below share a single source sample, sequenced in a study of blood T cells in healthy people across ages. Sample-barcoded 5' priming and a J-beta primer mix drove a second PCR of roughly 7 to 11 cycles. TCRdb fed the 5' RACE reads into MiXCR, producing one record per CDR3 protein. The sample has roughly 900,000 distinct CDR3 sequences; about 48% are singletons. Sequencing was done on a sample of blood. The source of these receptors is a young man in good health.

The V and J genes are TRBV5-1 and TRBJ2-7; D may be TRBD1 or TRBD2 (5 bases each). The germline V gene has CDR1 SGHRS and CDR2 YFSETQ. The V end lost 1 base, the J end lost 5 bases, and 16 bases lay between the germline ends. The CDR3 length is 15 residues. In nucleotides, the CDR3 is TGCGCCAGCAGCTTGTTGGGCCAGCCGGGGCACGAGCAGTACTTC. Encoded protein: CASSLLGQPGHEQYF.

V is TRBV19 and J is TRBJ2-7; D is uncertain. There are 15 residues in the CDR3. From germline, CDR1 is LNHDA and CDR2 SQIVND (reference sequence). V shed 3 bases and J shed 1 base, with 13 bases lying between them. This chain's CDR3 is CASSIKGGISYEQYF. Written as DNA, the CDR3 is TGTGCCAGTAGTATTAAGGGCGGCATATCCTACGAGCAGTACTTC.

CDR3 in amino acids: CASSQPAGGTNTGELFF. The DNA of the CDR3 is TGTGCCAGCAGCCAACCGGCAGGCGGCACGAACACCGGGGAGCTGTTTTTT. The V and J genes are TRBV4-2 and TRBJ2-2; D is unclear. Trimming removed 2 bases at V and 0 bases at J, with 13 bases between. This CDR3 has 17 residues. Germline CDR1 reads LGHNA; CDR2 reads YNFKEQ.

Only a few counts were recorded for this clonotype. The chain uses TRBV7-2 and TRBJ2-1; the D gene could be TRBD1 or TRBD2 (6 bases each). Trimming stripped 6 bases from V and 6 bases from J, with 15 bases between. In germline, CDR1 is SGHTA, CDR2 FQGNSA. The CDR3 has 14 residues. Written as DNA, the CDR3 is TGTGCCAGCAGACCAGGGGCGGGGTCCAATGAGCAGTTCTTC. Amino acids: CASRPGAGSNEQFF.

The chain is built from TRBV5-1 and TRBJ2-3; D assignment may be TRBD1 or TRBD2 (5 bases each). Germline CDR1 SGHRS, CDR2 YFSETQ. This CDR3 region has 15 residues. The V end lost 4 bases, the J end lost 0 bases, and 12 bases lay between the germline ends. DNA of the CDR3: TGCGCCAGCAGCATCCAGGGACCTAGCACAGATACGCAGTATTTT. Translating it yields CASSIQGPSTDTQYF.

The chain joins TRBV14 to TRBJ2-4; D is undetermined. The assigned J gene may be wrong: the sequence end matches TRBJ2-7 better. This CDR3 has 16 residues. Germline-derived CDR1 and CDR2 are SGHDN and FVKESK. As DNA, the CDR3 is TGTGCCAGCAGCCAAGATCTCAGCTTTAACCCTTACGAGCAGTACTTC. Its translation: CASSQDLSFNPYEQYF.

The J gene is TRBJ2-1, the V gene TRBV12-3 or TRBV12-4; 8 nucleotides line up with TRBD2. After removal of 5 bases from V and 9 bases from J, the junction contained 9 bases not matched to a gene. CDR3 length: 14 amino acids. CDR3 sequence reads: CASSPGTSFSEQFF. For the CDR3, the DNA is TGTGCCAGCAGTCCAGGGACTAGTTTTAGTGAGCAGTTCTTC.

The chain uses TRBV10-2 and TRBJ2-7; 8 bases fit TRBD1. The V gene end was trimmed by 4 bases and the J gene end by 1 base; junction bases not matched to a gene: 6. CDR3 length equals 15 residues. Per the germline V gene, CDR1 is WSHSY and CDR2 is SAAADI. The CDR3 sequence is CASSGAGGASYEQYF. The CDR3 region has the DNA TGCGCCAGCAGTGGTGCAGGGGGCGCGTCCTACGAGCAGTACTTC.

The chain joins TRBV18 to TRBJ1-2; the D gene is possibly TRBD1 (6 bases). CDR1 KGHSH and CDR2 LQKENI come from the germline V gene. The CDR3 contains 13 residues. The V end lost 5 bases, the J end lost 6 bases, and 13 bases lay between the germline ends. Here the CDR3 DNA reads TGTGCCAGCTCAGCACAGGGTTTTGATGGCTACACCTTC. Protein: CASSAQGFDGYTF.

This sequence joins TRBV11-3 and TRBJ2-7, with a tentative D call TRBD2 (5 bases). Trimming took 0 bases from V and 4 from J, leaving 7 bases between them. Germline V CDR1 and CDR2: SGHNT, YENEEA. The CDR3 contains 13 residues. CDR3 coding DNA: TGTGCCAGCAGCTTAGATGCGGGTTACGAGCAGTACTTC. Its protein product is CASSLDAGYEQYF.

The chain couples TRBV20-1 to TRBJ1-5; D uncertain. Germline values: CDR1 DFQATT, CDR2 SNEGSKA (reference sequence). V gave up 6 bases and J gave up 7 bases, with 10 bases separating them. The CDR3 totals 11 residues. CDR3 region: CSAENEQPQHF. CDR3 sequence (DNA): TGCAGTGCGGAAAACGAACAGCCCCAGCATTTT.

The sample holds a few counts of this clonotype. Here the CDR3 reads CSARRTESNQPQHF. CDR3 coding DNA: TGCAGTGCTAGACGGACAGAGAGCAATCAGCCCCAGCATTTT. The rearrangement links TRBV20-1 to TRBJ1-5; possibly TRBD1 for D (6 bases). The CDR3 runs 14 residues. V lost 2 bases and J lost 1, with 9 bases in between. Germline CDR1 reads DFQATT; CDR2 reads SNEGSKA (reference sequence).

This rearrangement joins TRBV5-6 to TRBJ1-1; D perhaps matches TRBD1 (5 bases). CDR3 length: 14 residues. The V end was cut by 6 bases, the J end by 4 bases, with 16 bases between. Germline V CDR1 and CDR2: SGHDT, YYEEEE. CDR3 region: CASTQGVRGTEAFF. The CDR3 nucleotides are TGTGCCAGCACCCAAGGGGTAAGGGGCACTGAAGCTTTCTTT.

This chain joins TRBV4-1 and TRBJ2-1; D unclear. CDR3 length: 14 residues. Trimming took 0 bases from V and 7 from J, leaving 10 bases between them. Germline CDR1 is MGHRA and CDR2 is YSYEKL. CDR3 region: CASSQEAQLNEQFF. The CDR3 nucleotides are TGCGCCAGCAGCCAAGAAGCGCAATTAAATGAGCAGTTCTTC.

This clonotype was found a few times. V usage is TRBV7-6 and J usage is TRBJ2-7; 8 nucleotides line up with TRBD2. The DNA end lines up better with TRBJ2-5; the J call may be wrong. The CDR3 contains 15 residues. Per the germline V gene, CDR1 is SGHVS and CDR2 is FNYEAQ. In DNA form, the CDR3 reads TGTGCCAGCAGCTTAGTTCCGTCTAGCGGGGAGACCCAGTACTTC. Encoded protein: CASSLVPSSGETQYF.

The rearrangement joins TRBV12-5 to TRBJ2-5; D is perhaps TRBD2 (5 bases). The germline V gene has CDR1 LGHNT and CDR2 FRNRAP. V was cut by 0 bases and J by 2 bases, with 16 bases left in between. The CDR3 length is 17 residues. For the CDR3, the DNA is TGTGCTAGTGGTTTGGTACTAGGGCGGCAAGTTCAAGAGACCCAGTACTTC. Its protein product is CASGLVLGRQVQETQYF.

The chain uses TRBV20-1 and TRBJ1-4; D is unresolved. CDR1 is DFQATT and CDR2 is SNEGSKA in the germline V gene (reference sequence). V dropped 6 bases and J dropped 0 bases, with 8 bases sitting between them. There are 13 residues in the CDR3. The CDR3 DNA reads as TGCAGTGCAATACAAGCAACTAATGAAAAACTGTTTTTT. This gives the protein CSAIQATNEKLFF.

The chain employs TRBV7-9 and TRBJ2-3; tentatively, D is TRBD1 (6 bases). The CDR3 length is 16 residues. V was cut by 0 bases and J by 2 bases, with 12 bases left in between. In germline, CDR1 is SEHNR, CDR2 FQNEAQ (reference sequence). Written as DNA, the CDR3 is TGTGCCAGCAGCTTAGCCTCAGGACAGACCACAGATACGCAGTATTTT. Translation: CASSLASGQTTDTQYF.

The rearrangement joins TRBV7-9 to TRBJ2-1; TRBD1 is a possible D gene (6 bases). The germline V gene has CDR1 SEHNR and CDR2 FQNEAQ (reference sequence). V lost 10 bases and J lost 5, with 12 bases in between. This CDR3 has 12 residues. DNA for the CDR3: TGTGCCATCAGACAGGTCCACAATGAGCAGTTCTTC. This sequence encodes CAIRQVHNEQFF. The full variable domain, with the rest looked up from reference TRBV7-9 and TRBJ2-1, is DTGVSQNPRHKITKRGQNVTFRCDPISEHNRLYWYRQTLGQGPEFLTYFQNEAQLEKSRLLSDRFSAERPKGSFSTLEIQRTEQGDSAMYLCAIRQVHNEQFFGPGTRLTVL.

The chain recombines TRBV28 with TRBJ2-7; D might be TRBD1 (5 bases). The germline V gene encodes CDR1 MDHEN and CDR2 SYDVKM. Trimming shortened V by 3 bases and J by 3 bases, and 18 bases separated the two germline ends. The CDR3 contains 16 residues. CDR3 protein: CASSLFASDTFYEQYF. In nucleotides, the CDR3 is TGTGCCAGCAGTTTGTTTGCCTCGGACACCTTCTACGAGCAGTACTTC.

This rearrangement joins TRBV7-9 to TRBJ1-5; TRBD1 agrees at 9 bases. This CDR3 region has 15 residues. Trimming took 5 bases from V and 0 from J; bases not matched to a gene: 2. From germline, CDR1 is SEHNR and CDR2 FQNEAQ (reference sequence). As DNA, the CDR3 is TGTGCCAGCAGCCGACAGGGGGATAGCAATCAGCCCCAGCATTTT. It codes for CASSRQGDSNQPQHF.

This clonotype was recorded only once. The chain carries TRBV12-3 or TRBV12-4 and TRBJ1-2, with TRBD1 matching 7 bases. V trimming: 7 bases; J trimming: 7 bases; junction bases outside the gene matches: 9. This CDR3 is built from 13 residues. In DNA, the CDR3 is TGTGCCAGCAATCCAGACAGGGCGGGTGGCTACACCTTC. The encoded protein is CASNPDRAGGYTF.

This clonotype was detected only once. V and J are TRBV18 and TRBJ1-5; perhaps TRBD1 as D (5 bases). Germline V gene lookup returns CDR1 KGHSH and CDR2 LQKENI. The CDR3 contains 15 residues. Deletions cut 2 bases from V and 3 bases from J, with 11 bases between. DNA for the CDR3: TGTGCCAGCTCACCAGGAGACAGAGTCAATCAGCCCCAGCATTTT. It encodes CASSPGDRVNQPQHF.